This T cell receptor beta chain was identified during a study of OX40 agonist ivuxolimab in advanced cancers. Study details: Of mixed ages from about 23 to 90 and averaging roughly 64 years, the group was about 86% male. Partial responses occurred in three patients (one hepatocellular carcinoma, two cutaneous melanoma).

Trimming cost V 4 bases and J 3 bases, with 12 bases left between them. Germline CDR1 reads MDHEN; CDR2 reads SYDVKM. This CDR3 contains 14 residues. TCRdb keeps only in-frame clones here, not all; method: immunoSEQ multiplex PCR. The sample shows some 100,000 clones, around 90% of them seen only once. Prior autoimmune disease or systemic immunosuppression barred patients. Blood sampling was done at baseline, cycle 4 day 1, and cycle 7 day 1. This TCR was sampled from an adult with an advanced solid tumor such as melanoma, head and neck, liver or kidney cancer. The chain couples TRBV28 to TRBJ2-5; the D call may be TRBD1 or TRBD2 (5 bases each). Sequencing was performed on CD4+ or CD8+ T cells sorted from blood, taken in a trial of the OX40 agonist ivuxolimab. The CDR3 region is CASSSRGGKETQYF. CDR3 bases: TGTGCCAGCAGTTCACGTGGGGGAAAAGAGACCCAGTACTTC.